This T cell receptor beta chain was captured by sequencing in a study of blood T cell repertoires in COVID-19. Study information: Sites across the United States, Italy and Spain contributed samples from acute and convalescent COVID-19. PBMCs, B-cell-depleted T cells, or T cells were the source of the cDNA or gDNA that made up the material.

Germline V gene data show CDR1 as LGHDT and CDR2 as YNNKEL (reference sequence). The CDR3 runs 16 residues. V gave up 1 base and J gave up 5 bases, with 17 bases separating them. In the original workflow: Estimation of nucleated cell counts relied on the amplification of reference gene primers. TCRdb's copy holds only in-frame clones and misses some; the assay was immunoSEQ multiplex PCR. V and J calls and clone size are those listed in that table; D and trimming were worked out from the DNA. The repertoire has 250,000 to 300,000 clones, roughly 85% of them found once; the top ten carry roughly 5%. Sequencing input: peripheral blood. The TCR was taken from a man aged 50-59 years with active or convalescent COVID-19. The chain combines TRBV3-1 (or the pseudogene TRBV3-2) with TRBJ2-5, with D possibly matching TRBD2 (6 bases). The CDR3 loop is CASSQAGTLEGETQYF. As DNA, the CDR3 is TGTGCCAGCAGCCAAGCTGGGACTCTAGAGGGGGAGACCCAGTACTTC.